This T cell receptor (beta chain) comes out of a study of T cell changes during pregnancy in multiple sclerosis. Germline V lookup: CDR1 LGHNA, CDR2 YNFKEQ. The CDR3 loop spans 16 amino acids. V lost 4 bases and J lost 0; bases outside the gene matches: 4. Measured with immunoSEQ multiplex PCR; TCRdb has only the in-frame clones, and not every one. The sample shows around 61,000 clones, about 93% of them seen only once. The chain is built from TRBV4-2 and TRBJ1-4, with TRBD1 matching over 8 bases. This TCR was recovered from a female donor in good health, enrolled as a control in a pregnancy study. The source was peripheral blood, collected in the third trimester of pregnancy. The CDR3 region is CASSPGQGTTNEKLFF. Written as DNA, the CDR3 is TGTGCCAGCAGCCCTGGACAGGGAACAACTAATGAAAAACTGTTTTTT.